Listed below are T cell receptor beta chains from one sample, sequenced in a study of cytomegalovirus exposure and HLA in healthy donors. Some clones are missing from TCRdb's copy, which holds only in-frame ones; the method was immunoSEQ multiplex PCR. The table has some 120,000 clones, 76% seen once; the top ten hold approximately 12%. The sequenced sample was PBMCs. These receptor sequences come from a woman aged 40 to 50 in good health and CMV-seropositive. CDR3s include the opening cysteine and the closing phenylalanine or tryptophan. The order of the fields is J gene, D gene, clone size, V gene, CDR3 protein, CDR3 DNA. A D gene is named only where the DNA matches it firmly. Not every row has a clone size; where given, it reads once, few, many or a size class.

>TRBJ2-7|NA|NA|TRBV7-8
CASSLPLPPGAYEQYF
TGTGCCAGCAGCTTGCCGCTACCCCCTGGAGCCTACGAGCAGTACTTC
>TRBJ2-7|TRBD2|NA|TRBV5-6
CASSLATSGGYEQYF
TGTGCCAGCAGCTTGGCCACTAGCGGGGGCTACGAGCAGTACTTC
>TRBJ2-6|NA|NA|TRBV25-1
CASRRGTGAGANVLTF
TGTGCCAGCAGAAGAGGGACGGGGGCTGGGGCCAACGTCCTGACTTTC
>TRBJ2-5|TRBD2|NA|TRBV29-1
CSVGRGVEETQYF
TGCAGCGTTGGGCGGGGGGTAGAAGAGACCCAGTACTTC
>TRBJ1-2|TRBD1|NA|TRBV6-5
CASSSPVFRTGSYTF
TGTGCCAGCAGTTCCCCTGTCTTCCGGACAGGGAGCTACACCTTC
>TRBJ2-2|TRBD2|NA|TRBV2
CASSSIAGGPGELFF
TGTGCCAGCAGCTCCATAGCGGGGGGACCCGGGGAGCTGTTTTTT
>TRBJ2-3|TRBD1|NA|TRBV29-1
CAVTGGAADTQYF
TGCGCGGTGACAGGGGGCGCAGCAGATACGCAGTATTTT
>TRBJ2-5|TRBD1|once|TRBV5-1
CASSLQGVKETQYF
TGCGCCAGCAGTTTACAGGGGGTAAAGGAGACCCAGTACTTC
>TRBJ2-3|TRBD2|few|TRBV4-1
CASSHSAGAQADTQYF
TGCGCCAGCAGCCATTCAGCGGGGGCCCAGGCGGATACGCAGTATTTT
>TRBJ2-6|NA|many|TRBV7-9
CASSRREANVLTF
TGTGCCAGCAGCCGTCGGGAGGCCAACGTCCTGACTTTC
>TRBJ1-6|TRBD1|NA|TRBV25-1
CASSDKTGFKGSPLHF
TGTGCCAGCAGTGATAAGACAGGGTTTAAGGGTTCACCCCTCCACTTT
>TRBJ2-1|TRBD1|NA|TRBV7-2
CASSLLEGQGRTYNEQFF
TGTGCCAGCAGCTTACTTGAGGGACAGGGAAGGACCTACAATGAGCAGTTCTTC
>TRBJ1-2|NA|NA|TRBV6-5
CASSRLGIYTF
TGTGCCAGCAGTAGACTAGGGATCTACACCTTC
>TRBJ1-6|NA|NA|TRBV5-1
CASSRTFRTLSLGNSPLHF
TGCGCCAGCAGCCGGACGTTTAGGACACTCTCCTTGGGTAATTCACCCCTCCACTTT
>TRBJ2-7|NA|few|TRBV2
CASSSISITVYEQYF
TGTGCCAGCAGCTCGATTAGTATTACGGTGTACGAGCAGTACTTC
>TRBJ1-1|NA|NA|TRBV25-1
CASSDRGLEAFF
TGTGCCAGCAGTGACCGCGGGCTTGAAGCTTTCTTT
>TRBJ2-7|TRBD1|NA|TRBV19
CASHQDRGGEQYF
TGTGCCAGCCACCAGGACAGGGGTGGCGAGCAGTACTTC
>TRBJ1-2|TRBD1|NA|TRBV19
CASSRTVRQGNGYTF
TGTGCCAGTAGTAGGACCGTGAGACAGGGGAATGGCTACACCTTC
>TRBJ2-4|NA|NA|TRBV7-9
CASSYRENIQYF
TGTGCCAGCAGCTACCGGGAAAACATTCAGTACTTC
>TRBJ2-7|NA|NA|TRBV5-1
CASSLDHGGEQYF
TGCGCCAGCAGCTTGGATCATGGGGGGGAGCAGTACTTC
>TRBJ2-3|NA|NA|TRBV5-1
CASRLTLVTADTQYF
TGCGCCAGCAGGTTGACATTGGTGACTGCAGATACGCAGTATTTT
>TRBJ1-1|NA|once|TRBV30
CAWRQGGWTEAFF
TGTGCCTGGAGGCAGGGTGGTTGGACTGAAGCTTTCTTT
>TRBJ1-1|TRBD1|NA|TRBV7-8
CASSLGGTGTNTEAFF
TGTGCCAGCAGCTTAGGAGGGACAGGGACGAACACTGAAGCTTTCTTT
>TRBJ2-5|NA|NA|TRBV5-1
CASSLEGAVQETQYF
TGCGCCAGCAGCTTGGAAGGGGCAGTTCAAGAGACCCAGTACTTC
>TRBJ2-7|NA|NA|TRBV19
CASSRAGQAPYEQYF
TGTGCCAGTAGTAGAGCGGGACAGGCACCCTACGAGCAGTACTTC
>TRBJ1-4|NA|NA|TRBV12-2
CASRFGTGGEKLFF
TGTGCAAGTCGCTTTGGGACAGGGGGCGAAAAACTGTTTTTT
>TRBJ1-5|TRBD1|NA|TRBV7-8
CASSRTGGSQPQHF
TGTGCCAGCAGCCGAACAGGGGGCTCCCAGCCCCAGCATTTT
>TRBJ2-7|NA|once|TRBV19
CASSTRPGVASYEQYF
TGTGCCAGTAGTACCCGCCCAGGGGTAGCCTCGTACGAGCAGTACTTC
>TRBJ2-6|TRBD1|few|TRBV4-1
CASSQGRVTGVFGANVLTF
TGCGCCAGCAGCCAAGGCAGGGTGACAGGGGTTTTTGGGGCCAACGTCCTGACTTTC
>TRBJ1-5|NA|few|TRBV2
CASSEGQSGNQPQHF
TGTGCCAGCAGTGAAGGCCAGTCCGGGAATCAGCCCCAGCATTTT
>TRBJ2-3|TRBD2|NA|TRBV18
CASSTTGGTSTDTQYF
TGTGCCAGCTCGACCACCGGGGGGACTAGCACAGATACGCAGTATTTT
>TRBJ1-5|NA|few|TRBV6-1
CASREAAHQPQHF
TGTGCCAGCAGGGAGGCGGCCCATCAGCCCCAGCATTTT
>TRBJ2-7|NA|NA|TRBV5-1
CASNRDSRSYEQYF
TGCGCCAGCAACCGGGACTCTAGATCCTACGAGCAGTACTTC
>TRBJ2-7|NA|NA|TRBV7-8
CASSPGGGTVGGGEQYF
TGTGCCAGCAGCCCGGGTGGAGGGACCGTCGGCGGTGGGGAGCAGTACTTC
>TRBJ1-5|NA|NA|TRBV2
CASSTDRFNQPQHF
TGTGCCAGCAGTACCGACAGGTTCAATCAGCCCCAGCATTTT